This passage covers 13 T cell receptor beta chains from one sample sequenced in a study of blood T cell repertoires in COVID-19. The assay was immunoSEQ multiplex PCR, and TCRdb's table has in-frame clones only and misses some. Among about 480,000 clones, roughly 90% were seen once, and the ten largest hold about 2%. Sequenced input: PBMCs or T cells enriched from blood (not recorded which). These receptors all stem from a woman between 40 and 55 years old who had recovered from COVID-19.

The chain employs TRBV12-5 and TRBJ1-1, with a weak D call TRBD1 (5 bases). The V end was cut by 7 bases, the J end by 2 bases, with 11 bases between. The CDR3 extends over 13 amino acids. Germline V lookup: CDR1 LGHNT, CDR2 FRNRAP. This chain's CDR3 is CASVEGTNTEAFF. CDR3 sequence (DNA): TGTGCTAGTGTTGAGGGGACTAACACTGAAGCTTTCTTT.

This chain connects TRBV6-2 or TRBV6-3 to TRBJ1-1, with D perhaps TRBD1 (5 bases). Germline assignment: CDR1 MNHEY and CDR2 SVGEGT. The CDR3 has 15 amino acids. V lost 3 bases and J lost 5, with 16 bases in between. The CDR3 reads CASSYGGALGTEAFF. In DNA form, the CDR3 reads TGTGCCAGCAGTTATGGAGGGGCACTCGGAACTGAAGCTTTCTTT.

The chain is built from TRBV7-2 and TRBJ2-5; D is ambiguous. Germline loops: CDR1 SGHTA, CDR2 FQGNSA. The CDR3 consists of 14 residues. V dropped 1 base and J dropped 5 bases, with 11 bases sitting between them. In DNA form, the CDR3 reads TGTGCCAGCAGCTTAGGACTCCAGAGCGAGACCCAGTACTTC. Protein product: CASSLGLQSETQYF.

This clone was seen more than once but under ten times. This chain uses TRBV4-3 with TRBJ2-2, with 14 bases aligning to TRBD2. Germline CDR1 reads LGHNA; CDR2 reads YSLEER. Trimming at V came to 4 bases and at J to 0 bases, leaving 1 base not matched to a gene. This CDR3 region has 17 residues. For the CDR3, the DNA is TGCGCCAGCAGCCTGGGACTAGCGGGAGCGAACACCGGGGAGCTGTTTTTT. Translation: CASSLGLAGANTGELFF.

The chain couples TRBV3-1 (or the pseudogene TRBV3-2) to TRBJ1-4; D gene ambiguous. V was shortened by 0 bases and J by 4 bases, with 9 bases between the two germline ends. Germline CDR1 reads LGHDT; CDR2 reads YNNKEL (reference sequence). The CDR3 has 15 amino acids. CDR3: CASSQEGLSNEKLFF. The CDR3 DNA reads TGTGCCAGCAGCCAAGAAGGACTGAGTAATGAAAAACTGTTTTTT.

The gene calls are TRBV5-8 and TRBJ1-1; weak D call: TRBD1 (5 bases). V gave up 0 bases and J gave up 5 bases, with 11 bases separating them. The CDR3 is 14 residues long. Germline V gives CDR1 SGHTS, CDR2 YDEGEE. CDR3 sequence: CASSLEAGRTEAFF. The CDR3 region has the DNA TGTGCCAGCAGCTTGGAAGCAGGGCGTACTGAAGCTTTCTTT.

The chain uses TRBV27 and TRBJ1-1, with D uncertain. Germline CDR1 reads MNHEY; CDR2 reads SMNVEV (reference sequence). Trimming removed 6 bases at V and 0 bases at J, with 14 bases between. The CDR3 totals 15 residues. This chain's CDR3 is CASSRDQRVNTEAFF. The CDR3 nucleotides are TGTGCCAGCAGCCGTGACCAGAGGGTGAACACTGAAGCTTTCTTT.

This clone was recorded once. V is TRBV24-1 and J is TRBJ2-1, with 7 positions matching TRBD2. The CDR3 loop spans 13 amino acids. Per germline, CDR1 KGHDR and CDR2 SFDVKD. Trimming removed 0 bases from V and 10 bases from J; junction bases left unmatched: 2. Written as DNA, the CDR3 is TGTGCCACCAGTGATTTGGCTAGCGGCGAGCAGTTCTTC. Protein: CATSDLASGEQFF.

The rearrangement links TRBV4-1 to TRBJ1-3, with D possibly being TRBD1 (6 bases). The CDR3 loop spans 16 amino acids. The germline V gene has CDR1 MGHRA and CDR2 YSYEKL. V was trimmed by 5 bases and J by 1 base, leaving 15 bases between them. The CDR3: CASSLNRGKSGNTIYF. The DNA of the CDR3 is TGCGCCAGCAGCTTGAATAGGGGGAAATCTGGAAACACCATATATTTT.

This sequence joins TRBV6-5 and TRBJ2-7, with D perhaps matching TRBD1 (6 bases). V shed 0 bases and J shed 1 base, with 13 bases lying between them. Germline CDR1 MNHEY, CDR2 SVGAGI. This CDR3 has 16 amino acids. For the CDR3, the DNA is TGTGCCAGCAGTTACTCGACAGGTCCTACATCCTACGAGCAGTACTTC. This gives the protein CASSYSTGPTSYEQYF.

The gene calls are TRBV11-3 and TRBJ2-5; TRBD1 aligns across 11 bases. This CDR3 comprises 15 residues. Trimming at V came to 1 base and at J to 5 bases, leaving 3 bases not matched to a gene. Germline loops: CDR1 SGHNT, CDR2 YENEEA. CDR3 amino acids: CASSLVGDRGETQYF. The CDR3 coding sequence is TGTGCCAGCAGCTTAGTGGGGGACAGGGGGGAGACCCAGTACTTC. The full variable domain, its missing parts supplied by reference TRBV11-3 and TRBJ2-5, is EAGVVQSPRYKIIEKKQPVAFWCNPISGHNTLYWYLQNLGQGPELLIRYENEEAVDDSQLPKDRFSAERLKGVDSTLKIQPAELGDSAVYLCASSLVGDRGETQYFGPGTRLLVL.

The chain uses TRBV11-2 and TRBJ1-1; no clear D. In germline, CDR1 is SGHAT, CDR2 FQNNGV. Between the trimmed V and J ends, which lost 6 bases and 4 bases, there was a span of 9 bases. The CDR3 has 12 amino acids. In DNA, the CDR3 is TGTGCCAGCAGTAGGAGGGCCACTGAAGCTTTCTTT. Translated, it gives CASSRRATEAFF.

Here the CDR3 reads CASSLPRRQGLNTEAFF. DNA of the CDR3: TGTGCCAGCAGCTTACCCCGCCGACAGGGGCTAAACACTGAAGCTTTCTTT. The chain is built from TRBV7-9 and TRBJ1-1; TRBD1 matches 8 bases. The ends lost 2 bases at V and 2 bases at J; junction bases unmatched: 10. The CDR3 contains 17 residues. Germline assignment: CDR1 SEHNR and CDR2 FQNEAQ (reference sequence).